This T cell receptor beta chain appears in the sequencing data of a study of cytomegalovirus exposure and HLA in healthy donors. General study findings and limits: It was confirmed in vitro that a few of the CMV-associated chains were specific for CMV antigens.

A multiplex PCR was run with 60 Vbeta primers and 13 Jbeta primers. Clones were read by immunoSEQ multiplex PCR, and TCRdb kept only the in-frame ones, dropping some. The profile shows just over 200,000 clones, around 80% of them singletons. Comment on this clone: The antigen is not known.

The sample consisted of PBMCs. This clonotype was sampled from a man in his forties or fifties in good health and CMV-seronegative.

DNA of the CDR3: TGTGCCAGTAGTAGGACTAGCGGGAGGGCCCCTTTGGAGCAGTACTTC. Protein: CASSRTSGRAPLEQYF. The V gene is TRBV19, the J gene TRBJ2-7; TRBD2 agrees at 15 bases. This CDR3 is 16 amino acids long. Germline V lookup: CDR1 LNHDA, CDR2 SQIVND (reference sequence). V was pared by 4 bases and J by 7 bases, with 8 bases of the junction left unmatched.